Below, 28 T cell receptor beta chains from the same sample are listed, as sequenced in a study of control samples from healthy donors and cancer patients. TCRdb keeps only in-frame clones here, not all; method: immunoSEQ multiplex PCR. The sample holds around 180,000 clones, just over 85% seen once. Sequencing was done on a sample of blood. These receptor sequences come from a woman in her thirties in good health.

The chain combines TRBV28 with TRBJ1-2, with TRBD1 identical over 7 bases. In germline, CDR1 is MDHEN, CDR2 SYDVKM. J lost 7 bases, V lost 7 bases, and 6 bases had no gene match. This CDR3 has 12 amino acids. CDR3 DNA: TGTGCCAGCACCATTAAGGGGGCTGGCTACACCTTC. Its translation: CASTIKGAGYTF.

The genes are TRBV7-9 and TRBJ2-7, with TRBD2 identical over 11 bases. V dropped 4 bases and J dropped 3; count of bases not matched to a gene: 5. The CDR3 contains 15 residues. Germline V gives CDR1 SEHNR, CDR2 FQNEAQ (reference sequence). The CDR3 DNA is TGTGCCAGCAGCTCTACGGGACTAGCGGTCTACGAGCAGTACTTC. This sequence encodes CASSSTGLAVYEQYF.

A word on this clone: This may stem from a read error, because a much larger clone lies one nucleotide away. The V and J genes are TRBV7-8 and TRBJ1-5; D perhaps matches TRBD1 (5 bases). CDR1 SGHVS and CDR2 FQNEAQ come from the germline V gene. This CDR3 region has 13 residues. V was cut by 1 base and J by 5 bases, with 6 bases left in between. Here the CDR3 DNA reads TGTGCCAGCAGCTTAGGGGGGGATCAGCCCCAGCATTTT. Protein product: CASSLGGDQPQHF.

CDR3 coding DNA: TGTGCCAGCAGTTACGGGACAGGGCAGCAGGAGACCCAGTACTTC. It translates to CASSYGTGQQETQYF. V is TRBV6-6 and J is TRBJ2-5; 9 nucleotides match TRBD1. This CDR3 region has 15 residues. CDR1 and CDR2 (germline): MNHNY, SVGAGI (reference sequence). V shed 2 bases, J shed 5 bases, and the junction held 6 bases outside the gene matches.

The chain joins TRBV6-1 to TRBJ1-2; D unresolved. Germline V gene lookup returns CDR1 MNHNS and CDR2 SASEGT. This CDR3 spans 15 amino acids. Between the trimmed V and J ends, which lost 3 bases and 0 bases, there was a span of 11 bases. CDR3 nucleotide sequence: TGTGCCAGCAGTGAGCAACCCAAATCTAACTATGGCTACACCTTC. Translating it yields CASSEQPKSNYGYTF.

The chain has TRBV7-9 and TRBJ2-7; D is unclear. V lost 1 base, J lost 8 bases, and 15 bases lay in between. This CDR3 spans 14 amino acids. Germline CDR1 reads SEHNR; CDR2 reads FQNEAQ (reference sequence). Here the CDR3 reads CASSLVDRLDKQYF. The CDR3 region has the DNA TGTGCCAGCAGCTTAGTGGACCGCCTCGATAAGCAGTACTTC.

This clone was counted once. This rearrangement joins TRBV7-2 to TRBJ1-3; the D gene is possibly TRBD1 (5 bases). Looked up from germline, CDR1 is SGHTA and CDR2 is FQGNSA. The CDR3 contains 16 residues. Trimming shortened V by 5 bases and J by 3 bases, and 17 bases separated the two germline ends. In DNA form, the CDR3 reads TGTGCCAGCAGCCGCCGGAGGGGAAAGGATGGAAACACCATATATTTT. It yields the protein CASSRRRGKDGNTIYF.

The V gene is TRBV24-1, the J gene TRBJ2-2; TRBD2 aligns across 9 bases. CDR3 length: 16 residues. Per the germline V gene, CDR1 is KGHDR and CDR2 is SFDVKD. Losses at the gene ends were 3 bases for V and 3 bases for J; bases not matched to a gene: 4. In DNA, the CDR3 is TGTGCCACCAGTGATCCCTCTAGCGGGGACACCGGGGAGCTGTTTTTT. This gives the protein CATSDPSSGDTGELFF.

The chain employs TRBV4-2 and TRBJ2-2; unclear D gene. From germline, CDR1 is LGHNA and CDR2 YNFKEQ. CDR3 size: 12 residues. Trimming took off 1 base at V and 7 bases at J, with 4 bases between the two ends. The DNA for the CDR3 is TGTGCCAGCAGCCAAGCAGTCGGGGAGCTGTTTTTT. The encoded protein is CASSQAVGELFF.

The CDR3 spells CASKGGPIGGIGYTF. The DNA for the CDR3 is TGTGCCAGCAAGGGGGGCCCTATTGGGGGGATAGGCTACACCTTC. V gene TRBV28 combines with J gene TRBJ1-2; perhaps TRBD1 as D (6 bases). The V gene's germline CDR1 is MDHEN and CDR2 SYDVKM. V lost 7 bases and J 8 bases, leaving 23 bases between the germline ends. The CDR3 contains 15 residues.

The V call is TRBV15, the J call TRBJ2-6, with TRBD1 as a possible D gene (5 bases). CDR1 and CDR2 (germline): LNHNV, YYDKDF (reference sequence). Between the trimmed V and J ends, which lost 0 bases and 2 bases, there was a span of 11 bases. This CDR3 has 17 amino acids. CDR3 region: CATSRDRQNPGANVLTF. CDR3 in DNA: TGTGCCACCAGCAGAGATAGACAGAACCCTGGGGCCAACGTCCTGACTTTC.

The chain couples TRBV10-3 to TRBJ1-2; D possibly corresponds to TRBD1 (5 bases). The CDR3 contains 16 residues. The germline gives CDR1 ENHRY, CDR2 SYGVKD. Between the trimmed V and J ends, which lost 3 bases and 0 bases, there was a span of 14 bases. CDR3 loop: CAISDGVRGSNYGYTF. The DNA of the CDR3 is TGTGCCATCAGTGATGGGGTGAGGGGCTCTAACTATGGCTACACCTTC.

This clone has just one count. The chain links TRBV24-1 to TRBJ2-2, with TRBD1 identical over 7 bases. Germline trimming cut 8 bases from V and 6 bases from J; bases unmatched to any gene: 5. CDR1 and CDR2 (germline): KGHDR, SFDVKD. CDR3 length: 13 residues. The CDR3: CATKDRDPGELFF. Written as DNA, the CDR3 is TGTGCCACCAAAGACAGGGACCCCGGGGAGCTGTTTTTT.

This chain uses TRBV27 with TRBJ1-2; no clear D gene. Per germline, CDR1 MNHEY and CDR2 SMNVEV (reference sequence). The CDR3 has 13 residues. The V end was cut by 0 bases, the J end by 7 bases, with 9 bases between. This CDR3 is CASSLSRTSGYTF. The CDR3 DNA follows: TGTGCCAGCAGTTTATCCCGGACTTCTGGCTACACCTTC.

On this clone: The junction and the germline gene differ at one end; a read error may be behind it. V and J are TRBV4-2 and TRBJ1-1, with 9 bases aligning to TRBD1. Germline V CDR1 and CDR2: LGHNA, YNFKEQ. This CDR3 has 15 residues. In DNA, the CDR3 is TGTGCCAGCAGCCAAGGGGACAGGGAGAACGCTGAAGCTTTCTTT. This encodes CASSQGDRENAEAFF.

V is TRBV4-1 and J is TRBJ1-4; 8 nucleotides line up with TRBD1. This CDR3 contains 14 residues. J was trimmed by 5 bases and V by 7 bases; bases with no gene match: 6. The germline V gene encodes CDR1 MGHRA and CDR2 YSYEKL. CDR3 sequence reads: CASNGQGRNEKLFF. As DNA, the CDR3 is TGCGCCAGCAACGGACAGGGCCGAAATGAAAAACTGTTTTTT.

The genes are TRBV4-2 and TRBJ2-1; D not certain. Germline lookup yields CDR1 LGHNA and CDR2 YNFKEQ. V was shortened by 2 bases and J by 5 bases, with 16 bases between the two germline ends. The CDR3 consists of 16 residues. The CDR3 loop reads CASSQMGSDQNNEQFF. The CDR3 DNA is TGTGCCAGCAGCCAAATGGGGTCGGACCAAAACAATGAGCAGTTCTTC.

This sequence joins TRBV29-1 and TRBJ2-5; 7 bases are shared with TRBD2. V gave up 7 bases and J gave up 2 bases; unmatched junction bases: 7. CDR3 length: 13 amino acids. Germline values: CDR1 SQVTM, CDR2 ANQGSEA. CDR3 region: CSGAGTTQETQYF. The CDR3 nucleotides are TGCAGCGGCGCCGGGACTACGCAAGAGACCCAGTACTTC.

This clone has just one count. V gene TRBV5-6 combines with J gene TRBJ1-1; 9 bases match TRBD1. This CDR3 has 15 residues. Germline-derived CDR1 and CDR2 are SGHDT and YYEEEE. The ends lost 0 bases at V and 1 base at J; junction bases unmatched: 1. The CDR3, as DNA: TGTGCCAGCAGCTTGGGGGGACAGGGGAACACTGAAGCTTTCTTT. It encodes CASSLGGQGNTEAFF.

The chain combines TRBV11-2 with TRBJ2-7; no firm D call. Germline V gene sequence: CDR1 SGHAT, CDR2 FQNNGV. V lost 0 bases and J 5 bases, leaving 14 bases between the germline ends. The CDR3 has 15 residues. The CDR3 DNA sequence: TGTGCCAGCAGCTTAGATGTACCCTACTATAACGAGCAGTACTTC. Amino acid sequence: CASSLDVPYYNEQYF. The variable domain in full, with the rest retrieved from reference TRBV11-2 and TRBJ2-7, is EAGVAQSPRYKIIEKRQSVAFWCNPISGHATLYWYQQILGQGPKLLIQFQNNGVVDDSQLPKDRFSAERLKGVDSTLKIQPAKLEDSAVYLCASSLDVPYYNEQYFGPGTRLTVT.

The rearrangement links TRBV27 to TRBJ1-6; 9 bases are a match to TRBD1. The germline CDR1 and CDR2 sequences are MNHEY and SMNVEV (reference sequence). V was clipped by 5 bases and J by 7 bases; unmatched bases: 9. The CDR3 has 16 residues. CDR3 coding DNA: TGTGCCAGCAGTAACCGGGACAGGGTATGGAATTCACCCCTCCACTTT. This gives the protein CASSNRDRVWNSPLHF.

CDR3 in DNA: TGTGCCAGCAGCTTAGCCGTCTTGACAGAGGGTAGGGAGACCCAGTACTTC. It specifies CASSLAVLTEGRETQYF. V is TRBV7-2 and J is TRBJ2-5, with D possibly being TRBD1 or TRBD2 (5 bases each). With 0 bases removed from V and 5 bases from J, the gap between germline ends came to 19 bases. Germline assignment: CDR1 SGHTA and CDR2 FQGNSA. The CDR3 has 17 amino acids.

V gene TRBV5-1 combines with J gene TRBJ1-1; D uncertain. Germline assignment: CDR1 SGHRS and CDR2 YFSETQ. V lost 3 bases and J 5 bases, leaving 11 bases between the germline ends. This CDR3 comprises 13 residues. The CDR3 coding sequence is TGCGCCAGCAGCTGGACCGCAATGACTGAAGCTTTCTTT. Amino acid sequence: CASSWTAMTEAFF.

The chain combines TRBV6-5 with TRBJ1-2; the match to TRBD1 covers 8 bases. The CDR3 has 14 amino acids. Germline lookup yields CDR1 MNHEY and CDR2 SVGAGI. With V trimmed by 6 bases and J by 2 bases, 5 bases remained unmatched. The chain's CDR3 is CASRGWTGNYGYTF. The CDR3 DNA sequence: TGTGCCAGCAGGGGGTGGACAGGGAACTATGGCTACACCTTC.

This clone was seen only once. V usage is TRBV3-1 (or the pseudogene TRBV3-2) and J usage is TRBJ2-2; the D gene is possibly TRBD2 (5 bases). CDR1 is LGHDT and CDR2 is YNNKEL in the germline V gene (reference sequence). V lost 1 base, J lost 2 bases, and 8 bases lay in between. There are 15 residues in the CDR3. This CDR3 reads CASSQVRVNTGELFF. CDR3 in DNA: TGTGCCAGCAGCCAAGTGCGGGTAAACACCGGGGAGCTGTTTTTT.

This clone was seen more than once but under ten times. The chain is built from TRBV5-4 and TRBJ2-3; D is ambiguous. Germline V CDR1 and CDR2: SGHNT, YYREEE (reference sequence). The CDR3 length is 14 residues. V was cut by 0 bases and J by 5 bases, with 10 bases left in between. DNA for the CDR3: TGTGCCAGCAGCTTGGATCAGAGGCGAGATACGCAGTATTTT. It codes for CASSLDQRRDTQYF.

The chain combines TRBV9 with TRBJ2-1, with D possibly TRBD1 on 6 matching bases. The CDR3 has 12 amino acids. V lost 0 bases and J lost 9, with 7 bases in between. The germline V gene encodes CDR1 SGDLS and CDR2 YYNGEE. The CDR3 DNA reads TGTGCCAGCAGCGTAGGGGACACTGAGCAGTTCTTC. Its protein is CASSVGDTEQFF.

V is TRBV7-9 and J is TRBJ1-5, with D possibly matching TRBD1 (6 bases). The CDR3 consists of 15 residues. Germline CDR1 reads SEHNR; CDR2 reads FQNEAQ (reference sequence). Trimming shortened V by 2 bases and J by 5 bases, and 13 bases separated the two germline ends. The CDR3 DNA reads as TGTGCCAGCAGCTTATCAGGGGCTTGGGATCAGCCCCAGCATTTT. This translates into CASSLSGAWDQPQHF. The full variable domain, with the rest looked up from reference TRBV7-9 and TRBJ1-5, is DTGVSQNPRHKITKRGQNVTFRCDPISEHNRLYWYRQTLGQGPEFLTYFQNEAQLEKSRLLSDRFSAERPKGSFSTLEIQRTEQGDSAMYLCASSLSGAWDQPQHFGDGTRLSIL.